The 10 T cell receptor beta chains given below trace back to one sample, sequenced in a study of T cell responses to AZD1222 COVID-19 vaccine. Method: immunoSEQ multiplex PCR; TCRdb's copy keeps in-frame clones and lacks some. This table holds over 95,000 clones, more than 80% found once. The sequencing here drew on peripheral blood, taken on day 0 of AZD1222 vaccination. The receptors here all came from an adult in good health.

The CDR3 protein is CASIGENSYEQYF. In DNA, the CDR3 is TGCGCCAGCATCGGAGAGAACTCCTACGAGCAGTACTTC. The chain combines TRBV5-1 with TRBJ2-7, with D unclear. The germline CDR1 and CDR2 sequences are SGHRS and YFSETQ. Trimming took 6 bases from V and 0 from J, leaving 10 bases between them. This CDR3 has 13 amino acids.

This clone was counted only a few times. V and J are TRBV3-1 (or the pseudogene TRBV3-2) and TRBJ2-2; no clear D gene. The V end was cut by 0 bases, the J end by 4 bases, with 12 bases between. This CDR3 comprises 16 residues. CDR1 LGHDT and CDR2 YNNKEL come from the germline V gene (reference sequence). CDR3 protein: CASSQDTFWGTGELFF. The CDR3 region has the DNA TGTGCCAGCAGCCAAGATACCTTTTGGGGCACCGGGGAGCTGTTTTTT.

The table lists this clone with a count of one. The rearrangement links TRBV4-1 to TRBJ1-2; D is possibly TRBD1 (5 bases). The germline V gene has CDR1 MGHRA and CDR2 YSYEKL. With 0 bases removed from V and 3 bases from J, the gap between germline ends came to 20 bases. The CDR3 consists of 18 residues. This CDR3 is CASSQDIGAGSRYYGYTF. The CDR3 coding sequence is TGCGCCAGCAGCCAAGATATAGGGGCAGGATCCAGATACTATGGCTACACCTTC.

The J gene is TRBJ2-5, the V gene TRBV5-6; TRBD2 agrees at 12 bases. Unmatched junction bases numbered 6, after V lost 7 bases and J lost 5 bases. CDR1 and CDR2 from the germline V gene are SGHDT and YYEEEE. The length of the CDR3 is 14 residues. The CDR3 coding sequence is TGTGCCAGCTGGGCTAGCGGGAGGGGGGAGACCCAGTACTTC. It codes for CASWASGRGETQYF.

This chain connects TRBV12-5 to TRBJ1-1, with TRBD1 matching over 9 bases. From germline, CDR1 is LGHNT and CDR2 FRNRAP. Germline trimming cut 3 bases from V and 7 bases from J; bases unmatched to any gene: 3. The CDR3 has 13 residues. As DNA, the CDR3 is TGTGCTAGTGGTTTAACAGGGGGCTTTGAAGCTTTCTTT. Its protein is CASGLTGGFEAFF.

As for this clone: The junction differs from germline at one of its ends, possibly a read error. The rearrangement uses TRBV5-1 and TRBJ1-2, with TRBD1 matching over 7 bases. The CDR3 is 14 residues long. Germline CDR1 SGHRS, CDR2 YFSETQ. The CDR3 DNA reads as TGCGCCAGCAGCTTGACGGACAGGCCCACGGGTGTCTCCTTC. Translating gives CASSLTDRPTGVSF.

The chain combines TRBV4-3 with TRBJ1-3; D gene uncertain. The CDR3 is made up of 16 amino acids. V shed 0 bases and J shed 0 bases, with 9 bases lying between them. CDR1 and CDR2 (germline): LGHNA, YSLEER. CDR3 nucleotides: TGCGCCAGCAGCCAAGATCGGTACATCTCTGGAAACACCATATATTTT. Protein product: CASSQDRYISGNTIYF.

The rearrangement links TRBV11-2 to TRBJ1-2; 7 bases agree with TRBD1. This CDR3 spans 15 amino acids. The V gene end was trimmed by 5 bases and the J gene end by 8 bases; junction bases not matched to a gene: 14. CDR1 and CDR2 (germline): SGHAT, FQNNGV. Written as DNA, the CDR3 is TGTGCCAGCAGCCATGGACAGGCTGGGAGGGACGGCTACACCTTC. Translating it yields CASSHGQAGRDGYTF.

This clone was seen more than once but under ten times. The J gene is TRBJ2-7, the V gene TRBV27; TRBD1 is a possible D gene (5 bases). Trimming took 3 bases from V and 3 from J, leaving 9 bases between them. CDR1 and CDR2 (germline): MNHEY, SMNVEV (reference sequence). This CDR3 is built from 13 residues. The CDR3 region is CASSFRQGYEQYF. CDR3 bases: TGTGCCAGCAGTTTCCGGCAGGGCTACGAGCAGTACTTC.

The chain links TRBV5-5 to TRBJ1-5, with 7 bases identical to TRBD1. CDR1 is SGHKS, CDR2 YYEKEE, per germline (reference sequence). This CDR3 contains 15 residues. With V trimmed by 4 bases and J by 0 bases, 4 bases remained unmatched. CDR3 protein: CASSLTGSSNQPQHF. The DNA of the CDR3 is TGTGCCAGCAGCCTGACAGGGAGTAGCAATCAGCCCCAGCATTTT.